The next 12 T cell receptor beta chains were all read from a single sample in a study of shared clonotypes between healthy human individuals. The protocol was immunoSEQ multiplex PCR, while the TCRdb copy is restricted to in-frame clones and leaves out a portion. The sample records about 490,000 clones, around 73% being singletons. The sample was PBMCs. These receptors were obtained from a woman aged 40 to 50 in good health. Some clones in this sample may be carry-over from other donors' samples.

This clone was seen repeatedly, ten times or more. The chain is built from TRBV5-5 and TRBJ2-7, with D hard to call. The CDR3 loop spans 13 amino acids. Germline V gene data show CDR1 as SGHKS and CDR2 as YYEKEE (reference sequence). V lost 3 bases to trimming and J lost 7 bases, with 14 bases between them. The CDR3 nucleotides read TGTGCCAGCAGCTCGGCCCCCGGAAGGGAGCAGTACTTC. Protein: CASSSAPGREQYF.

This chain joins TRBV5-1 and TRBJ2-1, with D possibly being TRBD2 (5 bases). In germline, CDR1 is SGHRS, CDR2 YFSETQ. V lost 0 bases, J lost 6 bases, and 16 bases lay in between. The CDR3 covers 16 residues. The CDR3 reads CASSLGDWASLNEQFF. Written as DNA, the CDR3 is TGCGCCAGCAGCTTGGGAGACTGGGCTAGCCTCAATGAGCAGTTCTTC.

This clone was detected once. The genes are TRBV14 and TRBJ1-1; 8 bases map to TRBD1. CDR3 length: 17 residues. Germline V gene sequence: CDR1 SGHDN, CDR2 FVKESK. The J segment lost 1 base and the V segment lost 3 bases, leaving 10 bases of the junction unmatched. The CDR3 is CASSQLSRGRRNTEAFF. CDR3 DNA: TGTGCCAGCAGCCAGCTGAGCAGGGGGCGACGGAACACTGAAGCTTTCTTT.

This chain joins TRBV2 and TRBJ1-2; D unresolved. CDR1 and CDR2 from the germline V gene are SNHLY and FYNNEI. CDR3 length: 14 amino acids. The V gene lost 4 bases and the J gene lost 8 bases, with 17 bases spanning the gap. This chain's CDR3 is CASSGVGSARGYTF. CDR3 coding DNA: TGTGCCAGCAGTGGGGTGGGTTCGGCTCGCGGCTACACCTTC.

This chain links TRBV11-2 with TRBJ2-7, with 7 bases identical to TRBD1. The CDR3 extends over 16 amino acids. The J segment lost 5 bases and the V segment lost 5 bases, leaving 15 bases of the junction unmatched. Germline CDR1 and CDR2: SGHAT and FQNNGV. The CDR3 region has the DNA TGTGCCAGCAGCCCAGCCCCCGACAGGGTAGTACACGAGCAGTACTTC. Its translation is CASSPAPDRVVHEQYF.

V and J are TRBV7-8 and TRBJ2-1, with 7 bases lining up with TRBD2. Germline V gene lookup returns CDR1 SGHVS and CDR2 FQNEAQ. The CDR3 runs 17 residues. The J segment lost 2 bases and the V segment lost 5 bases, leaving 12 bases of the junction unmatched. CDR3 loop: CASSPRDYQWPYNEQFF. Here the CDR3 DNA reads TGTGCCAGCAGCCCTCGGGACTATCAATGGCCCTACAATGAGCAGTTCTTC.

Worth noting for this clone: A junction end diverges from the germline sequence, so it may reflect a read error. This chain joins TRBV5-1 and TRBJ1-4, with D unresolved. Germline V gene lookup returns CDR1 SGHRS and CDR2 YFSETQ. The CDR3 is made up of 16 amino acids. The CDR3 nucleotides are TGCGCCAGCAGCTTGGATGGGATGGAGACTAATGAAAAACTGCTTTTT. Its translation: CASSLDGMETNEKLLF.

This clone was found a few times. The rearrangement links TRBV7-9 to TRBJ1-2; D perhaps matches TRBD1 (5 bases). Germline assignment: CDR1 SEHNR and CDR2 FQNEAQ (reference sequence). The CDR3 length is 14 residues. Deletions cut 2 bases from V and 2 bases from J, with 9 bases between. In DNA form, the CDR3 reads TGTGCCAGCAGCTTATCAGGGTTAAACTATGGCTACACCTTC. Residues: CASSLSGLNYGYTF.

V gene TRBV7-2 combines with J gene TRBJ2-3, with D possibly TRBD2 on 6 matching bases. Between the trimmed V and J ends, which lost 5 bases and 6 bases, there was a span of 18 bases. From germline, CDR1 is SGHTA and CDR2 FQGNSA. The CDR3 runs 15 residues. CDR3 nucleotide sequence: TGTGCCAGCAGCCGGGGGAGCGGGTTCGGGGATACGCAGTATTTT. This sequence encodes CASSRGSGFGDTQYF. Based on the CDR3 plus reference TRBV7-2 and TRBJ2-3, the full variable domain is GAGVSQSPSNKVTEKGKDVELRCDPISGHTALYWYRQSLGQGLEFLIYFQGNSAPDKSGLPSDRFSAERTGGSVSTLTIQRTQQEDSAVYLCASSRGSGFGDTQYFGPGTRLTVL.

The chain couples TRBV6-5 to TRBJ2-1; D gene uncertain. Germline V gene lookup returns CDR1 MNHEY and CDR2 SVGAGI. V was pared by 2 bases and J by 10 bases, with 9 bases between. The CDR3 covers 12 residues. The DNA for the CDR3 is TGTGCCAGCAGTTACGGGCGGACCGAGCAGTTCTTC. It yields the protein CASSYGRTEQFF.

The chain couples TRBV28 to TRBJ2-3, with TRBD1 identical over 7 bases. The V gene end was trimmed by 6 bases and the J gene end by 1 base; junction bases not matched to a gene: 13. Germline lookup yields CDR1 MDHEN and CDR2 SYDVKM. CDR3 length: 17 amino acids. The CDR3 DNA follows: TGTGCCAGCAGCTCCGCTACAGGGGCACTGGGCACAGATACGCAGTATTTT. Translation gives CASSSATGALGTDTQYF.

The gene calls are TRBV5-1 and TRBJ2-5, with unresolved D. CDR1 is SGHRS and CDR2 is YFSETQ in the germline V gene. The CDR3 totals 14 residues. The V gene lost 4 bases and the J gene lost 1 base, with 11 bases spanning the gap. As DNA, the CDR3 is TGCGCCAGCAGCCCGCAAGATCTCCAAGAGACCCAGTACTTC. Amino acid sequence: CASSPQDLQETQYF.